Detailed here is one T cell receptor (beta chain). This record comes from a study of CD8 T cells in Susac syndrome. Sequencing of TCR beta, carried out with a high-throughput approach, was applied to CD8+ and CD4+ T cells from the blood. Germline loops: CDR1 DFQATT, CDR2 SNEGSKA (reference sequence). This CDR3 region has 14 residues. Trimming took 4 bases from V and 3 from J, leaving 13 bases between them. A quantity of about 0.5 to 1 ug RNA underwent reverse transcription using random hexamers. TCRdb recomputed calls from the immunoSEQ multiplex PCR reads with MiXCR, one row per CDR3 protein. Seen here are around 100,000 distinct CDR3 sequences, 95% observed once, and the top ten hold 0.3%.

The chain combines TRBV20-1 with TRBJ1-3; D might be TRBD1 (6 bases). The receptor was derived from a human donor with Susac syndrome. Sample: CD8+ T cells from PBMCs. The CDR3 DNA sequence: TGCAGTGCTAATTCAAGGGGGGGTGGAAACACCATATATTTT. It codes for CSANSRGGGNTIYF.